A selection of T cell receptor beta chains follows, all from one sample in a study of blood T cell repertoires in COVID-19. TCRdb's table, derived via immunoSEQ multiplex PCR, lists solely in-frame clones and lacks some. This table holds some 400,000 clones, over 75% found once. Sample: PBMCs or T cells enriched from blood (not recorded which). These TCRs come from a man aged 25 to 40 who had recovered from COVID-19. CDR3s include the opening cysteine and the closing phenylalanine or tryptophan. The order of the fields is D gene, V gene, CDR3 length, clone size, CDR3 protein. D genes are given only for firm matches. Size is omitted from some rows. Given values are once, few, many or a class for expanded clones.

D gene: NA
V gene: TRBV4-1
CDR3 length: 13
clone size: NA
CDR3 protein: CASSSTGTYEQYF

D gene: TRBD2
V gene: TRBV27
CDR3 length: 16
clone size: NA
CDR3 protein: CASSFVAGSSYNEQFF

D gene: NA
V gene: TRBV30
CDR3 length: 13
clone size: NA
CDR3 protein: CAWSTGLPYEQYF

D gene: NA
V gene: TRBV28
CDR3 length: 18
clone size: NA
CDR3 protein: CASSISRGQIYSNQPQHF

D gene: TRBD1
V gene: TRBV30
CDR3 length: 16
clone size: NA
CDR3 protein: CAWGKTGEGSNQPQHF

D gene: NA
V gene: TRBV5-1
CDR3 length: 14
clone size: NA
CDR3 protein: CASAPGSLNTEAFF

D gene: NA
V gene: TRBV4-1
CDR3 length: 14
clone size: NA
CDR3 protein: CASSQVDRPYEQYF

D gene: NA
V gene: TRBV23-1
CDR3 length: 13
clone size: NA
CDR3 protein: CASSRRGINEQYF

D gene: NA
V gene: TRBV4-1
CDR3 length: 16
clone size: NA
CDR3 protein: CASSQSSTVQGEKLFF

D gene: TRBD1
V gene: TRBV5-5
CDR3 length: 14
clone size: NA
CDR3 protein: CASSKGQGEETQYF

D gene: NA
V gene: TRBV11-3
CDR3 length: 14
clone size: NA
CDR3 protein: CATATGAERYTIYF

D gene: NA
V gene: TRBV7-9
CDR3 length: 13
clone size: NA
CDR3 protein: CASSSRDSYEQYF

D gene: TRBD2
V gene: TRBV6-5
CDR3 length: 15
clone size: NA
CDR3 protein: CASRSPGLAGGKQFF

D gene: TRBD1
V gene: TRBV18
CDR3 length: 15
clone size: NA
CDR3 protein: CASSPGQGAVTEAFF

D gene: TRBD1
V gene: TRBV4-1
CDR3 length: 15
clone size: NA
CDR3 protein: CASSPERQGTYGYTF

D gene: TRBD1
V gene: TRBV4-1
CDR3 length: 16
clone size: NA
CDR3 protein: CASSQDSVTGYQPQHF

D gene: NA
V gene: TRBV19
CDR3 length: 14
clone size: NA
CDR3 protein: CASSVPGHLDEQYF

D gene: NA
V gene: TRBV7-9
CDR3 length: 14
clone size: NA
CDR3 protein: CASSLVGEAFEQYF

D gene: TRBD1
V gene: TRBV19
CDR3 length: 15
clone size: NA
CDR3 protein: CASIRPGQGIYGYTF

D gene: TRBD1
V gene: TRBV2
CDR3 length: 14
clone size: NA
CDR3 protein: CASRATGVMYEQYF

D gene: NA
V gene: TRBV20-1
CDR3 length: 13
clone size: NA
CDR3 protein: CSASSEGTYEQYF

D gene: NA
V gene: TRBV5-1
CDR3 length: 15
clone size: NA
CDR3 protein: CASSLAVSSYNEQFF

D gene: TRBD2
V gene: TRBV18
CDR3 length: 16
clone size: NA
CDR3 protein: CASSPLTSGTSYEQYF

D gene: TRBD2
V gene: TRBV6-5
CDR3 length: 13
clone size: NA
CDR3 protein: CASMSGASYEQYF

D gene: TRBD1
V gene: TRBV7-2
CDR3 length: 13
clone size: NA
CDR3 protein: CASSRTGDSPLHF

D gene: NA
V gene: TRBV19
CDR3 length: 15
clone size: once
CDR3 protein: CASSIGLAPYNEQFF

D gene: NA
V gene: TRBV6-5
CDR3 length: 13
clone size: NA
CDR3 protein: CASIPSGRQAGLF

D gene: TRBD1
V gene: TRBV30
CDR3 length: 14
clone size: NA
CDR3 protein: CASSGTGLGTEAFF

D gene: NA
V gene: TRBV19
CDR3 length: 13
clone size: NA
CDR3 protein: CASRALSLDTQYF

D gene: NA
V gene: TRBV5-1
CDR3 length: 15
clone size: NA
CDR3 protein: CASSPGTGKGETQYF

D gene: TRBD2
V gene: TRBV19
CDR3 length: 17
clone size: NA
CDR3 protein: CASSMTSGRVGANVLTF

D gene: NA
V gene: TRBV29-1
CDR3 length: 10
clone size: NA
CDR3 protein: CSVAGFEAFF

D gene: TRBD1
V gene: TRBV5-1
CDR3 length: 15
clone size: NA
CDR3 protein: CASSLAPTGGNEQFF

D gene: NA
V gene: TRBV6-5
CDR3 length: 15
clone size: NA
CDR3 protein: CASSYSRNSNQPQHF

D gene: NA
V gene: TRBV29-1
CDR3 length: 14
clone size: NA
CDR3 protein: CSVEVGSGTDTQYF

D gene: NA
V gene: TRBV6-6
CDR3 length: 13
clone size: NA
CDR3 protein: CASMGQVQETQYF

D gene: TRBD2
V gene: TRBV6-5
CDR3 length: 16
clone size: NA
CDR3 protein: CASSYSTAGAGDTQYF

D gene: NA
V gene: TRBV10-3
CDR3 length: 14
clone size: NA
CDR3 protein: CASAPGQSADTQYF

D gene: NA
V gene: TRBV3-1/TRBV3-2
CDR3 length: 15
clone size: once
CDR3 protein: CASSNRDIILTEAFF

D gene: NA
V gene: TRBV5-8
CDR3 length: 13
clone size: NA
CDR3 protein: CASALGHNYGYTF

D gene: NA
V gene: TRBV28
CDR3 length: 14
clone size: NA
CDR3 protein: CASSFGEHGDTQYF

D gene: NA
V gene: TRBV7-9
CDR3 length: 13
clone size: few
CDR3 protein: CASSLVSNEKLFF

D gene: NA
V gene: TRBV12-3/TRBV12-4
CDR3 length: 13
clone size: NA
CDR3 protein: CASSLSPNYGYTF

D gene: TRBD2
V gene: TRBV7-9
CDR3 length: 16
clone size: many
CDR3 protein: CASSMTSGRATDTQYF

D gene: TRBD1
V gene: TRBV6-5
CDR3 length: 14
clone size: NA
CDR3 protein: CASNIQGASYEQYF

D gene: TRBD2
V gene: TRBV3-1/TRBV3-2
CDR3 length: 18
clone size: NA
CDR3 protein: CASSPHSGRDIGSYEQYF

D gene: TRBD2
V gene: TRBV3-1/TRBV3-2
CDR3 length: 15
clone size: NA
CDR3 protein: CASSHGLAGYNEQFF

D gene: TRBD2
V gene: TRBV9
CDR3 length: 15
clone size: NA
CDR3 protein: CASSVAGTTPYEQYF

D gene: TRBD2
V gene: TRBV30
CDR3 length: 14
clone size: NA
CDR3 protein: CAWTLGLAGVTQYF

D gene: TRBD2
V gene: TRBV28
CDR3 length: 15
clone size: NA
CDR3 protein: CASSPFRRGDYEQYF